The following is a TCR beta chain sequence with its context. Its antigen target is currently unknown. Within one base of it there is no much larger clone, and no base qualities were kept. The trial excluded patients who had a history of autoimmune disease or were on systemic immunosuppression. Peripheral blood for TCR sequencing was drawn from every dose cohort at baseline, at cycle 4 day 1 and at cycle 7 day 1. Samples came from an open-label, multicenter, first-in-human phase I dose-escalation trial of ivuxolimab. Adults with locally advanced or metastatic melanoma, renal cell, hepatocellular, or head and neck squamous cell carcinoma were enrolled in the trial. Before TCR sequencing, CD4+ T cells and CD8+ T cells were sorted from peripheral blood as separate populations. The sample is drawn from a study of OX40 agonist ivuxolimab in advanced cancers. General notes on the study: Ivuxolimab was a fully human IgG2 agonistic monoclonal antibody targeting the costimulatory receptor OX40 (CD134). Intravenous ivuxolimab was administered to patients every 2 weeks at six dose levels: 0.01, 0.1, 0.3, 1.5, 3 and 10 mg/kg. Of the approximately 50 dose-escalation patients, hepatocellular carcinoma was present in about 20, melanoma in approximately 15, renal cell carcinoma in 9 and head and neck cancer in 9. The dose-escalation cohort was roughly 80% male with a mean age of approximately 60 years, ranging from about 20 to 80. Patients were allowed to have had prior anti-PD-1, anti-PD-L1 or anti-CTLA-4 therapy, and approximately 39% of the dose-escalation patients had been treated with checkpoint inhibitors. Partial responses were achieved by three dose-escalation patients, of whom one had hepatocellular carcinoma and two had cutaneous melanoma. Peripheral TCRbeta sequencing aimed to test whether ivuxolimab altered TCR sequence diversity and caused clonal T-cell expansion. The paper describes the monotherapy dose-escalation part (N of about 52 patients) of the phase I trial of ivuxolimab.

CDR1 and CDR2, looked up from the germline V gene, are SGDLS and YYNGEE. V was cut back by 3 bases and J by 0 bases, leaving a gap of 7 bases between them. Counted from cysteine to phenylalanine, this CDR3 has 14 amino acids. Just CDR3 DNA is preserved here, 42 bases in frame from base 1. What the study reported, not specific to this receptor: Low levels of normalized T-cell clonal expansion were also seen in some patients who did not respond. After ivuxolimab, CD8+ T cells had more expanded clones than CD4+ T cells on average. At doses of 0.1 to 3.0 mg/kg, clonal expansion of both CD4+ and CD8+ blood T cells was observed from baseline to week 6. Which antigens the clonally expanded peripheral T cells were specific for was not determined. In partial responders in the 0.1-3.0 mg/kg groups, normalized peripheral clonal expansion was found to be among the lowest, especially among CD8+ T cells.

To sequence the TCRbeta CDR3 region, genomic DNA was isolated from the sorted cells. TCRbeta CDR3 regions were sequenced using the immunoSEQ Assay. Not all clones reach the TCRdb copy of this immuneACCESS table, which keeps in-frame sequences only. Checked studies attribute under half of the gap to unresolved V genes and leave the rest unexplained. The sample contains 60,000 to 80,000 clones, 79% of them found a single time. Approximately 10% of the sample belongs to the ten largest clones. This sequence originates from an adult with an advanced solid tumor such as melanoma, head and neck, liver or kidney cancer. The chain links TRBV9 with TRBJ1-3, with the D gene too uncertain to name. The sample in question was CD4+ or CD8+ T cells sorted from blood, obtained in a trial of the OX40 agonist ivuxolimab. For the CDR3, the sequence is CASSDASSGNTIYF. Read as DNA, the sequence is TGTGCCAGCAGCGATGCAAGCTCTGGAAACACCATATATTTT.